The TCR beta chain under discussion was sequenced for a study of cytomegalovirus exposure and HLA in healthy donors. In the study overall: As released early, the data held 70 million to 100 million unique TCRs from HLA-typed donors.

This CDR3 has 14 amino acids. Germline loops: CDR1 SEHNR, CDR2 FQNEAQ (reference sequence). In regard to this clone: A junction end diverges from the germline sequence, so it may reflect a read error.

A multiplex PCR was run with 60 Vbeta primers and 13 Jbeta primers. Some clones are missing from TCRdb's copy, which holds only in-frame ones; the method was immunoSEQ multiplex PCR. The sample lists roughly 180,000 clones; around 75% were seen once. Sequenced input: PBMCs. This clonotype was obtained from a female donor in good health and CMV-seronegative. This rearrangement joins TRBV7-9 to TRBJ1-5; TRBD1 might be the D (5 bases). CDR3 sequence: CSSSLGEGNQPQHF. The DNA of the CDR3 is TGTTCCAGCAGCTTGGGGGAGGGCAATCAGCCCCAGCATTTT.